This TCR beta chain stems from a study of OX40 agonist ivuxolimab in advanced cancers. As regards this clone: Its target is unknown.

Trimming pared 4 bases from V and 3 bases from J, leaving 10 bases between. The length of the CDR3 is 13 residues. Looked up from germline, CDR1 is SGHTS and CDR2 is YDEGEE. Study results and limitations: Expansion of clones was among the lowest in partial responders at 0.1-3.0 mg/kg. The study observed clonal expansion of CD4+ and CD8+ blood T cells by week 6 at 0.1 to 3.0 mg/kg.

Sequencing used immunoSEQ multiplex PCR; TCRdb keeps in-frame clones, though not all of them. Among roughly 57,000 clones listed, nearly 80% were seen once. This specimen was CD4+ or CD8+ T cells sorted from blood, taken in a trial of the OX40 agonist ivuxolimab. The chain recombines TRBV5-8 with TRBJ1-2, with D hard to call. The receptor comes from an adult with an advanced solid tumor such as melanoma, head and neck, liver or kidney cancer. CDR3 DNA: TGTGCCAGCAGCCCAGGACGGTACTATGGCTACACCTTC. Protein: CASSPGRYYGYTF.